These 4 T cell receptor beta chains came from one sample sequenced in a study of shared clonotypes between healthy human individuals. The method was immunoSEQ multiplex PCR; TCRdb's version includes in-frame clones alone and lacks a portion of them. The sample includes about 1.5 million clones, around 98% seen only once; the top ten take about 0.42%. Sequencing was done on a sample of naive CD4+ T cells sorted from blood. Subset in this sample: CD45RA+ positively selected. These receptors were taken from a man aged 25-45 years in good health.

The V call is TRBV11-3, the J call TRBJ2-2; 8 bases agree with TRBD2. J gave up 7 bases and V 1 base, and 11 bases lay outside the gene matches. Germline V CDR1 and CDR2: SGHNT, YENEEA. CDR3 length equals 17 residues. In DNA, the CDR3 is TGTGCCAGCAGCTTAGTCGGGAGGGCCAGAGGTAACGGGGAGCTGTTTTTT. Its translation: CASSLVGRARGNGELFF.

This chain uses TRBV27 with TRBJ2-1; a weak D match, TRBD1 (5 bases). Per the germline V gene, CDR1 is MNHEY and CDR2 is SMNVEV (reference sequence). The CDR3 is 15 amino acids. V lost 2 bases and J 9 bases, leaving 17 bases between the germline ends. DNA of the CDR3: TGTGCCAGCAGTTTAAGTGGAGTAGGGGTGGGTGAGCAGTTCTTC. Encoded protein: CASSLSGVGVGEQFF.

The chain recombines TRBV28 with TRBJ1-4; TRBD1 matches 8 bases. V lost 5 bases to trimming and J lost 7 bases; unmatched junction nucleotides: 9. CDR3 length equals 15 residues. CDR1 is MDHEN, CDR2 SYDVKM, per germline. The CDR3 protein is CASSTRTGNGEKLFF. The CDR3 DNA is TGTGCCAGCAGTACCCGGACAGGGAATGGTGAAAAACTGTTTTTT. The full variable domain, with the rest looked up from reference TRBV28 and TRBJ1-4, is DVKVTQSSRYLVKRTGEKVFLECVQDMDHENMFWYRQDPGLGLRLIYFSYDVKMKEKGDIPEGYSVSREKKERFSLILESASTNQTSMYLCASSTRTGNGEKLFFGSGTQLSVL.

The chain has TRBV18 and TRBJ2-7; 10 bases are shared with TRBD2. CDR3 length: 18 residues. Germline V gene data show CDR1 as KGHSH and CDR2 as LQKENI. V dropped 1 base and J dropped 2; count of bases not matched to a gene: 11. The CDR3 sequence is CASSPLGAAGLAAYEQYF. CDR3 in DNA: TGTGCCAGCTCACCACTGGGGGCGGCTGGACTAGCGGCCTACGAGCAGTACTTC.